The 6 T cell receptor beta chains below come from one sample, sequenced in a study of cytomegalovirus exposure and HLA in healthy donors. PCR amplification relied on 60 Vbeta primers (plus 13 Jbeta primers). Produced via immunoSEQ multiplex PCR; TCRdb's table is partial and in-frame only. Of about 150,000 clones in the sample, 80% to 90% were seen once. The source material was PBMCs. Every receptor here comes from a woman between 40 and 55 years old in good health and CMV-seropositive.

The chain has TRBV5-1 and TRBJ2-5; 12 bases are a match to TRBD1. The V and J ends lost 3 bases and 5 bases, in that order; junction bases with no gene match: 5. The length of the CDR3 is 15 residues. CDR1 and CDR2 from the germline V gene are SGHRS and YFSETQ. For the CDR3, the DNA is TGCGCCAGCAGCTGGGGACAGGGGGCTATGGAGACCCAGTACTTC. This gives the protein CASSWGQGAMETQYF.

This chain links TRBV28 with TRBJ2-3; D possibly corresponds to TRBD1 (5 bases). CDR1 and CDR2 from the germline V gene are MDHEN and SYDVKM. The ends were cut back, 1 base at V and 2 bases at J, with 10 bases in the middle. The CDR3 contains 15 residues. Here the CDR3 DNA reads TGTGCCAGCAGTTTATCAGGGCCCCCCACAGATACGCAGTATTTT. It specifies CASSLSGPPTDTQYF.

Turning to this clone: The same CDR3 can be traced to other DNA sequences in this sample. The chain carries TRBV10-3 and TRBJ2-2; the D gene is possibly TRBD1 (5 bases). This CDR3 contains 14 residues. Between the trimmed V and J ends, which lost 8 bases and 6 bases, there was a span of 16 bases. The germline CDR1 and CDR2 sequences are ENHRY and SYGVKD. CDR3 region: CAIHATGQAGELFF. The DNA of the CDR3 is TGTGCCATCCACGCCACCGGACAAGCCGGGGAGCTGTTTTTT.

The sample holds one count of this clone. The rearrangement uses TRBV9 and TRBJ2-7, with 13 bases identical to TRBD2. V lost 4 bases, J lost 5 bases, and 6 bases stayed unmatched. Germline V lookup: CDR1 SGDLS, CDR2 YYNGEE. The CDR3 runs 15 residues. This CDR3 is CASSPGTSGDDEQYF. The CDR3 nucleotides are TGTGCCAGCAGCCCCGGGACTAGCGGGGACGACGAGCAGTACTTC. The entire variable domain, with the rest obtained from reference TRBV9 and TRBJ2-7, is as follows: DSGVTQTPKHLITATGQRVTLRCSPRSGDLSVYWYQQSLDQGLQFLIQYYNGEERAKGNILERFSAQQFPDLHSELNLSSLELGDSALYFCASSPGTSGDDEQYFGPGTRLTVT.

This chain joins TRBV28 and TRBJ1-5, with 9 bases identical to TRBD1. V lost 3 bases and J lost 6; bases outside the gene matches: 12. In germline, CDR1 is MDHEN, CDR2 SYDVKM. CDR3 length: 17 residues. The CDR3 bases are TGTGCCAGCAGTTTTTGGAGGGGACAGGGTAAAAGTCAGCCCCAGCATTTT. Encoded protein: CASSFWRGQGKSQPQHF.

This chain joins TRBV2 and TRBJ2-5; 7 bases are a match to TRBD1. With V trimmed by 7 bases and J by 7 bases, 15 bases remained unmatched. The CDR3 length is 15 residues. Per the germline V gene, CDR1 is SNHLY and CDR2 is FYNNEI. The CDR3 DNA reads TGTGCCAGCACTCGGGACAGTAGTAATCAGTGGACCCAGTACTTC. As protein: CASTRDSSNQWTQYF.